One sample yielded the 9 T cell receptor beta chains listed below, sequenced in a study of blood T cell repertoires in COVID-19. The repertoire was sequenced with immunoSEQ multiplex PCR; TCRdb's copy has only in-frame clones and lacks some. Of about 300,000 clones in the sample, 85% are singletons; the top ten hold under 2%. Material: PBMCs or T cells enriched from blood (not recorded which). These receptors were collected from a woman in her twenties or thirties who had been exposed to COVID-19.

The chain carries TRBV9 and TRBJ1-1; D call uncertain. Germline V gene sequence: CDR1 SGDLS, CDR2 YYNGEE. Trimming shortened V by 0 bases and J by 4 bases, and 7 bases separated the two germline ends. The CDR3 is made up of 13 amino acids. The CDR3 spells CASSVVGSTEAFF. The CDR3 region has the DNA TGTGCCAGCAGCGTAGTCGGGAGCACTGAAGCTTTCTTT.

The V gene is TRBV29-1, the J gene TRBJ2-7; D is possibly TRBD1 (5 bases). The CDR3 covers 13 residues. CDR1 and CDR2 (germline): SQVTM, ANQGSEA. Trimming took 5 bases from V and 3 from J, leaving 14 bases between them. CDR3 amino acids: CSVKSDRDYEQYF. The CDR3 DNA reads TGCAGCGTTAAGTCTGACAGAGACTACGAGCAGTACTTC.

This clone was detected only once. The rearrangement links TRBV19 to TRBJ2-7; 9 nucleotides line up with TRBD1. The germline V gene has CDR1 LNHDA and CDR2 SQIVND (reference sequence). V lost 5 bases and J lost 3; bases outside the gene matches: 8. This CDR3 spans 15 amino acids. DNA for the CDR3: TGTGCCAGTAGTCCACGGGGACAGGGTGGCTACGAGCAGTACTTC. Its translation: CASSPRGQGGYEQYF.

The J gene is TRBJ2-5, the V gene TRBV24-1, with 7 nucleotides matching TRBD2. This CDR3 has 14 amino acids. V dropped 9 bases and J dropped 5; count of bases not matched to a gene: 11. From germline, CDR1 is KGHDR and CDR2 SFDVKD. This CDR3 reads CATRGSAGRETQYF. For the CDR3, the DNA is TGTGCCACCCGCGGGTCAGCGGGAAGGGAGACCCAGTACTTC.

The V and J genes are TRBV4-1 and TRBJ2-4; TRBD1 aligns across 7 bases. The V and J ends lost 4 bases and 6 bases, in that order; junction bases with no gene match: 9. Germline V lookup: CDR1 MGHRA, CDR2 YSYEKL. The CDR3 is 15 residues long. In DNA, the CDR3 is TGCGCCAGCAGCCCCTGGGCAGGGGGAAGAAACATTCAGTACTTC. Its translation is CASSPWAGGRNIQYF.

The V gene is TRBV10-3, the J gene TRBJ1-6, with D tentatively TRBD1 (5 bases). Germline loops: CDR1 ENHRY, CDR2 SYGVKD. The V end was cut by 0 bases, the J end by 7 bases, with 7 bases between. The CDR3 consists of 14 residues. CDR3 loop: CAISESGGNSPLHF. CDR3 DNA: TGTGCCATCAGTGAGTCGGGGGGGAATTCACCCCTCCACTTT.

Remarks on this clone: Germline and junction disagree at one end, which may indicate a read error. The rearrangement joins TRBV7-7 to TRBJ2-3, with TRBD2 matching 7 bases. Germline V gene lookup returns CDR1 SSHAT and CDR2 FNYEAQ (reference sequence). There are 16 residues in the CDR3. The CDR3 sequence: CASSLGVRGGADTQYF. For the CDR3, the DNA is TGTGCTAGCAGCTTAGGAGTTCGGGGAGGGGCAGATACGCAGTATTTT. Complete variable domain (other parts from reference TRBV7-7 and TRBJ2-3): GAGVSQSPRYKVTKRGQDVTLRCDPISSHATLYWYQQALGQGPEFLTYFNYEAQPDKSGLPSDRFSAERPEGSISTLTIQRTEQRDSAMYRCASSLGVRGGADTQYFGPGTRLTVL.

The J gene is TRBJ1-3, the V gene TRBV3-1 (or the pseudogene TRBV3-2); 7 bases agree with TRBD1. Germline values: CDR1 LGHDT, CDR2 YNNKEL (reference sequence). The CDR3 has 15 amino acids. J was trimmed by 4 bases and V by 4 bases; bases with no gene match: 7. The CDR3 nucleotides read TGTGCCAGCAGCCCAAGTACAGGGGTCGGAAACACCATATATTTT. This translates into CASSPSTGVGNTIYF.

The V call is TRBV19, the J call TRBJ1-2, with 8 bases fitting TRBD1. Trimming took 5 bases from V and 6 from J; bases not matched to a gene: 8. The germline CDR1 and CDR2 sequences are LNHDA and SQIVND (reference sequence). The CDR3 consists of 14 residues. CDR3 nucleotide sequence: TGTGCCAGTAGTGGGCAGGGGGCGCAGGATGGCTACACCTTC. Protein: CASSGQGAQDGYTF.